The T cell receptor (beta chain) under discussion was sequenced for a study of T-cell reconstitution after alpha-beta-depleted transplantation in children. Preparation of the TCRbeta library was carried out with unique molecular identifiers. One entry per CDR3 protein results from TCRdb running MiXCR on the PCR reads. The sample carries 640,000 or so distinct CDR3 sequences, 16% recorded once. This clonotype has just a few counts. Trimming shortened V by 3 bases and J by 7 bases, and 16 bases separated the two germline ends. The CDR3 is made up of 16 amino acids. The sequencing here drew on PBMCs from the stem cell graft donor, taken from the stem cell graft. The sequence derives from a human donor who donated a stem cell graft to a child with acute myeloid leukemia. The V gene is TRBV12-3 or TRBV12-4, the J gene TRBJ1-6; D is perhaps TRBD1 (5 bases). CDR3 sequence reads: CASSLGGTHGNSPLHF. The CDR3 nucleotides read TGTGCCAGCAGTTTGGGGGGAACTCACGGGAATTCACCCCTCCACTTT.